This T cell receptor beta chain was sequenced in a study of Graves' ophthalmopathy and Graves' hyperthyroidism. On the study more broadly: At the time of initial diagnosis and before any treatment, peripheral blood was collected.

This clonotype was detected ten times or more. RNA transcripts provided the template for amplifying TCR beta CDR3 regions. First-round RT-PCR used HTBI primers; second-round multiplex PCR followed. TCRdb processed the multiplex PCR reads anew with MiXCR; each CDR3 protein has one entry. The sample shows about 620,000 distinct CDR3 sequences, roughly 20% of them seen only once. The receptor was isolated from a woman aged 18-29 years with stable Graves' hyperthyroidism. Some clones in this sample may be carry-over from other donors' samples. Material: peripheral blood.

This CDR3 reads CASSHGSSNEQYF. CDR3 in DNA: TGTGCCAGCAGCCACGGGTCATCAAACGAGCAGTACTTC. The chain couples TRBV3-1 to TRBJ2-7; D gene uncertain. CDR3 size: 13 residues. Germline V lookup: CDR1 LGHDT, CDR2 YNNKEL (reference sequence). The V and J ends lost 3 bases and 5 bases respectively, with 11 bases between them.